This T cell receptor beta chain derives from a study of cytomegalovirus exposure and HLA in healthy donors. The junction had 11 bases not matched to a gene; V was cut back by 5 bases and J by 4 bases. CDR3 length: 15 amino acids. Germline CDR1 is SGHAT and CDR2 is FQDESV (reference sequence). A multiplex PCR was run with 60 Vbeta primers and 13 Jbeta primers. Assay: immunoSEQ multiplex PCR; the TCRdb copy retains only in-frame clones and omits some. Among some 160,000 clones listed, around 81% were seen once. The rearrangement uses TRBV11-1 and TRBJ2-7; TRBD1 matches at 7 bases. This sequence originates from a man aged 40-49 years in good health and CMV-seronegative. The source material was PBMCs. The CDR3 reads CASSTRQGRKYEQYF. The CDR3 nucleotides read TGTGCCAGCAGCACCCGACAGGGCAGGAAATACGAGCAGTACTTC.